This T cell receptor beta chain was sequenced for a study of shared clonotypes between healthy human individuals. The CDR3 runs to 15 residues. Trimming took 6 bases from V and 5 from J; bases not matched to a gene: 9. Per germline, CDR1 MDHEN and CDR2 SYDVKM. The material for each subset, its genomic DNA, was split evenly across several immunoSEQ plates. In the authors' methods: ImmunoSEQ supplied junction-only sequences lacking quality scores, so filtering was different. The assay was immunoSEQ multiplex PCR, and TCRdb's table has in-frame clones only and misses some. V and J calls and clone size are as listed in that table; D and trimming were resolved from the DNA. The sample has about 480,000 clones; 60% to 80% are singletons.

The gene calls are TRBV28 and TRBJ2-7; 11 bases agree with TRBD2. This receptor was obtained from a woman between 40 and 50 years old in good health. Some clones in this sample may be carry-over from other donors' samples. Sample: PBMCs. The CDR3 loop reads CASSLVTSGIDEQYF. The CDR3 nucleotides read TGTGCCAGCAGCCTAGTGACTAGCGGGATAGACGAGCAGTACTTC.